The rows below give T cell receptor beta chains drawn from one sample of a study of CD8 T cells in ankylosing spondylitis. TCRdb fed the 5' RACE reads into MiXCR, producing one record per CDR3 protein. The data show 390,000 or so distinct CDR3 sequences, 20% to 25% seen once. Sequenced material: blood, either unsorted or a sorted T cell fraction (not recorded which). Source of these receptors: a male donor with ankylosing spondylitis. CDR3s include the opening cysteine and the closing phenylalanine or tryptophan. The order of the fields is J gene, clone size, D gene, V gene, CDR3 protein, CDR3 DNA. A D gene is named only where the DNA matches it firmly. Clone size is stated in some rows and not others, as once, few, many or a class when expanded.

TRBJ1-5 many NA TRBV20-1 CSALDSLHSNQPQHF TGCAGTGCCCTCGACTCCCTCCATAGCAATCAGCCCCAGCATTTT
TRBJ2-7 NA NA TRBV28 CASRPQGVRNHEQYF TGTGCCAGCAGGCCCCAGGGCGTTCGGAACCACGAGCAGTACTTC
TRBJ2-5 few NA TRBV18 CASSPLEGQETQYF TGTGCCAGCTCACCACTAGAGGGGCAAGAGACCCAGTACTTC
TRBJ2-1 NA TRBD2 TRBV28 CASSTLGREESGEQFF TGTGCCAGCAGTACCCTCGGGCGGGAGGAGTCTGGTGAGCAGTTCTTC
TRBJ2-1 NA NA TRBV7-2 CASSPVGRSTPYNEQFF TGTGCCAGCAGCCCTGTCGGTCGGTCGACTCCCTACAATGAGCAGTTCTTC
TRBJ1-2 NA NA TRBV29-1 CSVESKTLGYTF TGCAGCGTTGAATCTAAGACTCTTGGCTACACCTTC
TRBJ2-2 few NA TRBV9 CASSVALMPGELFF TGTGCCAGCAGCGTAGCATTGATGCCCGGGGAGCTGTTTTTT
TRBJ1-4 few NA TRBV27 CASSRPGAGEKLFF TGTGCCAGCAGCCGCCCAGGGGCCGGTGAAAAACTGTTTTTT
TRBJ2-7 few NA TRBV5-1 CASSPGQQNYEQYF TGCGCCAGCAGCCCCGGACAACAAAACTACGAGCAGTACTTC
TRBJ2-3 NA NA TRBV6-1 CASGPPGTLTDTQYF TGTGCCAGTGGCCCCCCAGGGACCCTCACAGATACGCAGTATTTT
TRBJ1-3 many NA TRBV6-5 CASSLDRDTYSGNTIYF TGTGCCAGCAGTTTAGATCGGGACACCTACTCTGGAAACACCATATATTTT
TRBJ2-5 NA NA TRBV12-3/TRBV12-4 CASSLRGTVETQYF TGTGCCAGCAGCCTTCGGGGGACAGTTGAGACCCAGTACTTC
TRBJ2-7 few NA TRBV27 CASSGGFYEQYF TGTGCCAGCAGTGGGGGCTTCTACGAGCAGTACTTC
TRBJ2-3 NA TRBD2 TRBV12-3/TRBV12-4 CASRLLAGVGGDTQYF TGTGCCAGCAGACTCCTAGCGGGAGTCGGTGGAGATACGCAGTATTTT
TRBJ2-7 NA TRBD2 TRBV20-1 CSAMRGSYEQYF TGCAGTGCTATGCGCGGGAGCTACGAGCAGTACTTC
TRBJ2-7 NA NA TRBV7-8 CASSLRRYPSYEQYF TGTGCCAGCAGCTTGAGGAGGTACCCATCTTACGAGCAGTACTTC
TRBJ2-7 few NA TRBV20-1 CSALGRGGPREQYF TGCAGTGCCCTGGGGCGAGGAGGGCCAAGGGAGCAGTACTTC
TRBJ2-1 few TRBD2 TRBV5-1 CASSEGLAGAKSYNEQFF TGCGCCAGCAGCGAGGGACTAGCGGGCGCTAAATCCTACAATGAGCAGTTCTTC
TRBJ2-7 few NA TRBV24-1 CATSDLPNSGTYEQYF TGTGCCACCAGTGATTTACCAAACTCCGGGACCTACGAGCAGTACTTC
TRBJ1-1 NA TRBD1 TRBV5-1 CASTLGQGAGNTEAFF TGCGCCAGCACCTTGGGCCAGGGGGCGGGGAACACTGAAGCTTTCTTT
TRBJ1-1 NA NA TRBV7-2 CASLRYATEAFF TGTGCCAGCCTTAGATATGCCACTGAAGCTTTCTTT
TRBJ2-5 NA TRBD2 TRBV29-1 CSVEVGTSGETQYF TGCAGCGTTGAAGTAGGGACTAGCGGAGAGACCCAGTACTTC
TRBJ1-5 few NA TRBV20-1 CSAPRGGGQPQHF TGCAGTGCCCCCCGGGGGGGCGGACAGCCCCAGCATTTT
TRBJ2-2 NA NA TRBV4-3 CASSHANTGELFF TGCGCCAGCAGCCACGCCAACACCGGGGAGCTGTTTTTT
TRBJ2-3 NA NA TRBV5-1 CASSLGYGGDTDTQYF TGCGCCAGCAGCTTGGGTTACGGGGGAGACACAGATACGCAGTATTTT
TRBJ2-7 NA NA TRBV18 CASSPSGPAYEQYF TGTGCCAGCTCACCGTCGGGACCGGCCTACGAGCAGTACTTC
TRBJ1-2 NA NA TRBV5-1 CASSLSVSFYGYTF TGCGCCAGCAGCTTGAGCGTCAGCTTCTATGGCTACACCTTC
TRBJ1-2 NA NA TRBV6-1 CASRNGQTTNYGYTF TGTGCCAGCAGGAACGGACAGACTACTAACTATGGCTACACCTTC
TRBJ1-2 few NA TRBV7-9 CASSQDTNYGYTF TGTGCCAGCAGCCAGGACACGAACTATGGCTACACCTTC
TRBJ2-2 few NA TRBV20-1 CSARDHRLAPGELFF TGCAGTGCTAGAGATCATCGGCTAGCACCCGGGGAGCTGTTTTTT
TRBJ2-5 few NA TRBV7-8 CASSPRWGETQYF TGTGCCAGCAGCCCCAGGTGGGGCGAGACCCAGTACTTC
TRBJ2-7 once TRBD2 TRBV28 CASSLSGGKTYEQYF TGTGCCAGCAGTTTATCGGGAGGGAAAACCTACGAGCAGTACTTC
TRBJ1-3 few NA TRBV20-1 CSARAQPGDSGDTIYF TGCAGTGCTAGAGCCCAACCGGGAGACTCGGGAGACACCATATATTTT
TRBJ2-5 few TRBD2 TRBV6-5 CASSYLGRGFQETQYF TGTGCCAGCAGTTACCTGGGGAGGGGATTCCAAGAGACCCAGTACTTC
TRBJ2-3 few TRBD2 TRBV11-2 CASSPWTSGSTDTQYF TGTGCCAGCAGCCCCTGGACTAGCGGGAGCACAGATACGCAGTATTTT
TRBJ2-3 few NA TRBV6-5 CASSYPMNPRDTQYF TGTGCCAGCAGTTACCCGATGAACCCACGGGATACGCAGTATTTT
TRBJ2-7 NA TRBD1 TRBV7-6 CASSSPGTGTDEQYF TGTGCCAGCAGCTCGCCCGGGACAGGGACAGACGAGCAGTACTTC
TRBJ1-5 few NA TRBV7-2 CASSWTVDSNQPQHF TGTGCCAGCAGCTGGACAGTAGATAGCAATCAGCCCCAGCATTTT
TRBJ2-7 NA TRBD1 TRBV6-1 CASSTWTGGRYEQYF TGTGCCAGCAGTACCTGGACAGGGGGGCGTTACGAGCAGTACTTC
TRBJ2-1 NA NA TRBV19 CASSIYPNNEQFF TGTGCCAGTAGTATTTACCCTAACAATGAGCAGTTCTTC
TRBJ1-4 NA TRBD1 TRBV28 CATIPGTAIFNEKLFF TGTGCCACCATCCCAGGGACAGCCATCTTTAATGAAAAACTGTTTTTT